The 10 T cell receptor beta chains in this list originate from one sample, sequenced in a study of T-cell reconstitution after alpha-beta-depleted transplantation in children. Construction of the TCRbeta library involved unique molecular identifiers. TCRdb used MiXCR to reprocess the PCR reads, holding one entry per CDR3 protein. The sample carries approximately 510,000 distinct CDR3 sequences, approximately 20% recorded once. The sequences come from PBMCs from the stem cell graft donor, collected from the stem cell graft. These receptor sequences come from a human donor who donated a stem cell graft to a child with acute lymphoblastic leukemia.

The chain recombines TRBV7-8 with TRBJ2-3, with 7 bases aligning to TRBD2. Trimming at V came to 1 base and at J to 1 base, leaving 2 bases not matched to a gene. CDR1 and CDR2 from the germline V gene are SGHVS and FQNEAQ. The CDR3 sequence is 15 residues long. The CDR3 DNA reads TGTGCCAGCAGCTTAGGCGGGAGCCGCACAGATACGCAGTATTTT. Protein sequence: CASSLGGSRTDTQYF.

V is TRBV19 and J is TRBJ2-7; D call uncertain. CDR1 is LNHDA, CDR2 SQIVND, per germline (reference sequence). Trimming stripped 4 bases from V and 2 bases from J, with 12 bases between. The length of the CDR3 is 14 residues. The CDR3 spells CASSRLEGPYEQYF. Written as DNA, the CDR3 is TGTGCCAGTAGTAGGTTGGAAGGACCCTACGAGCAGTACTTC.

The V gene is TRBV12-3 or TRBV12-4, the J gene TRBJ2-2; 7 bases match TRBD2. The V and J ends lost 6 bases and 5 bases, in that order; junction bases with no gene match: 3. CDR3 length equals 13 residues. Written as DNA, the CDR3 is TGTGCCAGCAGACGGGAGGTGACCGGGGAGCTGTTTTTT. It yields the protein CASRREVTGELFF.

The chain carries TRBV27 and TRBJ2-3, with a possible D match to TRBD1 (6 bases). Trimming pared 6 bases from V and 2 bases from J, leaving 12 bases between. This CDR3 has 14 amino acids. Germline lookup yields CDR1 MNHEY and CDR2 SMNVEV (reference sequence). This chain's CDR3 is CASSITGITDTQYF. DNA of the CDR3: TGTGCCAGCAGCATCACAGGGATCACAGATACGCAGTATTTT.

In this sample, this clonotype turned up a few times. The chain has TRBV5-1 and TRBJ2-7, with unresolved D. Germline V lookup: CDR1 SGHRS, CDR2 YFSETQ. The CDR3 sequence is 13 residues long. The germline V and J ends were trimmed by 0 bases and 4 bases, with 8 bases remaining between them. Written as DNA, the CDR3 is TGCGCCAGCAGCTTGGCCGAGAGATACGAGCAGTACTTC. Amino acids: CASSLAERYEQYF. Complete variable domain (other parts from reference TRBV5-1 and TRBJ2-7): KAGVTQTPRYLIKTRGQQVTLSCSPISGHRSVSWYQQTPGQGLQFLFEYFSETQRNKGNFPGRFSGRQFSNSRSEMNVSTLELGDSALYLCASSLAERYEQYFGPGTRLTVT.

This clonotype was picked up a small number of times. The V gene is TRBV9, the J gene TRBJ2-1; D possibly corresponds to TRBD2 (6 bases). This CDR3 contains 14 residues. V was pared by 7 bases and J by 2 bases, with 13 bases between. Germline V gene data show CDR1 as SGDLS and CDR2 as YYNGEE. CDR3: CASGRDWAYNEQFF. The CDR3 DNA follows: TGTGCCAGCGGGCGGGATTGGGCCTACAATGAGCAGTTCTTC. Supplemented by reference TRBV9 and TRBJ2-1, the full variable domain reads DSGVTQTPKHLITATGQRVTLRCSPRSGDLSVYWYQQSLDQGLQFLIQYYNGEERAKGNILERFSAQQFPDLHSELNLSSLELGDSALYFCASGRDWAYNEQFFGPGTRLTVL.

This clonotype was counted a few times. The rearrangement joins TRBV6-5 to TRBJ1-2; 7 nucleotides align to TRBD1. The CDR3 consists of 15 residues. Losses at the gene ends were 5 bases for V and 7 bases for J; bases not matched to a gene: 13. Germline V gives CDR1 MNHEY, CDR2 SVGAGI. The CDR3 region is CASSRPRQGDGGYTF. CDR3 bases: TGTGCCAGCAGTCGCCCCCGACAGGGAGACGGTGGCTACACCTTC.

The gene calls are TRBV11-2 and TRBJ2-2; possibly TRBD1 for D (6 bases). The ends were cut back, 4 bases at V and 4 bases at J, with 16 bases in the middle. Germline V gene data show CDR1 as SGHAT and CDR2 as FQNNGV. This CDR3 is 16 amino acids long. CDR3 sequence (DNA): TGTGCCAGCAGCTATACAGGGCCCCGAGGCACCGGGGAGCTGTTTTTT. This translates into CASSYTGPRGTGELFF.

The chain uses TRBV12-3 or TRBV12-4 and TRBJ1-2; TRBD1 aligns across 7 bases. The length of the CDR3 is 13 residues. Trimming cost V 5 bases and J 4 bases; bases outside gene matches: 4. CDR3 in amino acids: CASSRDSFYGYTF. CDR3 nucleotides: TGTGCCAGCAGTCGGGACAGTTTCTATGGCTACACCTTC.

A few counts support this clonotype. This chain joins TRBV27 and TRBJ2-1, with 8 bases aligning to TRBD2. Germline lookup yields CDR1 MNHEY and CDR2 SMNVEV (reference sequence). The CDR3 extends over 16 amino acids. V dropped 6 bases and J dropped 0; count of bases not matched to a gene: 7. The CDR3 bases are TGTGCCAGCAGCCGCAGGAGCGGGAGCTCCTACAATGAGCAGTTCTTC. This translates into CASSRRSGSSYNEQFF.